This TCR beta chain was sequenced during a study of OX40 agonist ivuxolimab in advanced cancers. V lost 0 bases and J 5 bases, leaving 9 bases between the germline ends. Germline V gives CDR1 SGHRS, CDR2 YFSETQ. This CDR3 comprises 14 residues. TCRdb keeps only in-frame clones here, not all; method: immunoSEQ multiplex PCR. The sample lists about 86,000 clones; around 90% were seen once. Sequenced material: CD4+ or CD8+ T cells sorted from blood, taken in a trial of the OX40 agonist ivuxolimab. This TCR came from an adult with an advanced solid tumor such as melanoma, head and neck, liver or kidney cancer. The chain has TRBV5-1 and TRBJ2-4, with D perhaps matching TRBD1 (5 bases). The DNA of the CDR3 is TGCGCCAGCAGCTTGGGGGGCGCCGAAAACATTCAGTACTTC. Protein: CASSLGGAENIQYF.